Each of the 18 T cell receptor beta chains below was sequenced from the same sample in a study of blood T cell repertoires in COVID-19. TCRdb keeps only in-frame clones here, not all; method: immunoSEQ multiplex PCR. The data show 200,000 to 250,000 clones, 83% seen once. Sequencing was performed on peripheral blood. These receptors were collected from a woman between 25 and 40 years old with COVID-19, enrolled during active disease.

The chain has TRBV3-1 (or the pseudogene TRBV3-2) and TRBJ1-2, with TRBD1 matching 10 bases. The V gene end was trimmed by 4 bases and the J gene end by 8 bases; junction bases not matched to a gene: 4. The CDR3 runs 13 residues. Germline CDR1 and CDR2: LGHDT and YNNKEL (reference sequence). The CDR3 loop is CASSPTGGKGYTF. The CDR3 region has the DNA TGTGCCAGCAGCCCGACAGGGGGCAAGGGCTACACCTTC.

This sequence joins TRBV5-4 and TRBJ2-5, with TRBD1 identical over 9 bases. Germline V gene lookup returns CDR1 SGHNT and CDR2 YYREEE (reference sequence). V was clipped by 5 bases and J by 1 base; unmatched bases: 3. The CDR3 runs to 14 residues. The DNA of the CDR3 is TGTGCCAGCAGGGGGGACAGGGTCCAAGAGACCCAGTACTTC. Translating gives CASRGDRVQETQYF.

The rearrangement uses TRBV18 and TRBJ2-1; TRBD1 matches at 7 bases. Per germline, CDR1 KGHSH and CDR2 LQKENI. CDR3 size: 14 residues. V shed 5 bases, J shed 6 bases, and the junction held 7 bases outside the gene matches. CDR3 protein: CASSTTQGVNEQFF. The CDR3 DNA reads TGTGCCAGCTCAACGACCCAGGGGGTCAATGAGCAGTTCTTC.

The V call is TRBV30, the J call TRBJ2-5, with a possible D match to TRBD1 (5 bases). The CDR3 is 15 amino acids. Trimming removed 0 bases from V and 5 bases from J, with 16 bases in between. Germline loops: CDR1 GTSNPN, CDR2 SVGIG (reference sequence). CDR3: CAWSVLGRARETQYF. For the CDR3, the DNA is TGTGCCTGGAGTGTATTGGGCAGGGCCCGCGAGACCCAGTACTTC.

The J gene is TRBJ1-5, the V gene TRBV5-5; a weak D match, TRBD1 (6 bases). The CDR3 is 16 amino acids. The V and J ends lost 1 base and 5 bases respectively, with 16 bases between them. Germline V lookup: CDR1 SGHKS, CDR2 YYEKEE (reference sequence). This CDR3 reads CASSLLSGAGDQPQHF. For the CDR3, the DNA is TGTGCCAGCAGCTTGCTTTCAGGGGCGGGGGATCAGCCCCAGCATTTT.

The chain links TRBV15 to TRBJ2-4, with TRBD2 as a possible D gene (5 bases). The CDR3 is made up of 12 amino acids. The germline CDR1 and CDR2 sequences are LNHNV and YYDKDF (reference sequence). The V end was cut by 8 bases, the J end by 2 bases, with 7 bases between. CDR3: CATAGTKNIQYF. The DNA of the CDR3 is TGTGCCACCGCCGGGACCAAAAACATTCAGTACTTC.

CDR3 sequence: CSAVQGNEQYF. Here the CDR3 DNA reads TGCAGTGCTGTACAGGGGAATGAGCAGTACTTC. The genes are TRBV20-1 and TRBJ2-7; the match to TRBD1 covers 7 bases. From germline, CDR1 is DFQATT and CDR2 SNEGSKA (reference sequence). The CDR3 is made up of 11 amino acids. The V gene end was trimmed by 5 bases and the J gene end by 7 bases; junction bases not matched to a gene: 5.

This chain uses TRBV6-5 with TRBJ2-1, with TRBD2 matching 9 bases. This CDR3 has 14 residues. J gave up 4 bases and V 6 bases, and 4 bases lay outside the gene matches. The germline V gene has CDR1 MNHEY and CDR2 SVGAGI. DNA for the CDR3: TGTGCCAGCAGCCTTAGCGGGAGTTACAATGAGCAGTTCTTC. Its translation: CASSLSGSYNEQFF.

V usage is TRBV9 and J usage is TRBJ2-7, with 11 bases that match TRBD1. Germline trimming cut 0 bases from V and 6 bases from J; bases unmatched to any gene: 5. Germline lookup yields CDR1 SGDLS and CDR2 YYNGEE. There are 15 residues in the CDR3. The DNA of the CDR3 is TGTGCCAGCAGCGTAGCGGACAGGGGGCTCTTCGAGCAGTACTTC. It codes for CASSVADRGLFEQYF.

V and J are TRBV2 and TRBJ2-3, with 10 bases aligning to TRBD2. V was clipped by 4 bases and J by 2 bases; unmatched bases: 15. Germline-derived CDR1 and CDR2 are SNHLY and FYNNEI. The CDR3 is 19 amino acids. The CDR3 spells CASSARPSGGRGVTDTQYF. The CDR3 DNA sequence: TGTGCCAGCAGTGCCCGGCCTAGCGGGGGTCGGGGAGTCACAGATACGCAGTATTTT.

The V call is TRBV7-2, the J call TRBJ2-4; D unresolved. With 1 base removed from V and 6 bases from J, the gap between germline ends came to 25 bases. The length of the CDR3 is 19 residues. Germline CDR1 is SGHTA and CDR2 is FQGNSA. The chain's CDR3 is CASSLVAVTRLVRSNIQYF. CDR3 coding DNA: TGTGCCAGCAGCTTAGTGGCGGTTACCCGACTCGTCCGCTCAAACATTCAGTACTTC.

V and J are TRBV24-1 and TRBJ2-7; D might be TRBD1 (5 bases). Germline loops: CDR1 KGHDR, CDR2 SFDVKD. The CDR3 is made up of 13 amino acids. Trimming pared 5 bases from V and 2 bases from J, leaving 9 bases between. The CDR3 loop reads CATSAAGTYEQYF. CDR3 nucleotide sequence: TGTGCCACCAGTGCTGCAGGGACCTACGAGCAGTACTTC.

This clone was detected only once. This sequence joins TRBV27 and TRBJ1-6; tentative D call: TRBD1 (5 bases). Trimming took 3 bases from V and 7 from J, leaving 16 bases between them. The CDR3 covers 16 residues. Germline-derived CDR1 and CDR2 are MNHEY and SMNVEV (reference sequence). The DNA for the CDR3 is TGTGCCAGCAGTTTGACTCGTTGGGGCCCGAATTCACCCCTCCACTTT. Encoded protein: CASSLTRWGPNSPLHF.

V is TRBV7-3 and J is TRBJ2-3; perhaps TRBD1 as D (5 bases). The CDR3 is 12 amino acids. V dropped 5 bases and J dropped 6 bases, with 9 bases sitting between them. Germline assignment: CDR1 SGHTA and CDR2 FQGTGA. The CDR3 sequence is CASSAYRDTQYF. The CDR3 bases are TGTGCCAGCAGCGCCTACAGGGATACGCAGTATTTT.

The J gene is TRBJ1-2, the V gene TRBV5-6; 7 bases align to TRBD1. With 0 bases clipped from V and 6 bases from J, the junction kept 5 bases outside the gene matches. The CDR3 covers 14 residues. Looked up from germline, CDR1 is SGHDT and CDR2 is YYEEEE. The CDR3 sequence is CASSLGGQLHGYTF. In DNA, the CDR3 is TGTGCCAGCAGCTTGGGGGGACAGCTCCATGGCTACACCTTC. The variable domain in full, with the rest retrieved from reference TRBV5-6 and TRBJ1-2, is DAGVTQSPTHLIKTRGQQVTLRCSPKSGHDTVSWYQQALGQGPQFIFQYYEEEERQRGNFPDRFSGHQFPNYSSELNVNALLLGDSALYLCASSLGGQLHGYTFGSGTRLTVV.

The chain carries TRBV27 and TRBJ1-6; 7 bases line up with TRBD1. CDR1 is MNHEY, CDR2 SMNVEV, per germline (reference sequence). The CDR3 is made up of 14 amino acids. V shed 4 bases, J shed 7 bases, and the junction held 4 bases outside the gene matches. This chain's CDR3 is CASSSPTGNSPLHF. The CDR3 bases are TGTGCCAGCAGTTCCCCGACAGGGAATTCACCCCTCCACTTT.

This clone has only a few counts. J is TRBJ1-3 and V is TRBV4-3; D is perhaps TRBD1 (5 bases). V was pared by 4 bases and J by 2 bases, with 15 bases between. CDR1 and CDR2 (germline): LGHNA, YSLEER. This CDR3 spans 16 amino acids. CDR3: CASSPAVGGAGNTIYF. DNA for the CDR3: TGCGCCAGCAGCCCCGCCGTCGGGGGGGCTGGAAACACCATATATTTT.

The chain joins TRBV21-1 to TRBJ2-7; TRBD1, as called in the table, went unchecked against the DNA. TRBV21-1 is a documented pseudogene. The CDR3 has 18 amino acids. This CDR3 reads CASSKQGQGPSAPCEQYF. The DNA for the CDR3 is TGTGCCAGCAGCAAACAGGGACAGGGCCCATCGGCCCCGTGCGAGCAGTACTTC.